This T cell receptor (beta chain) appears in the sequencing data of a study of spatial heterogeneity in lung cancer (dated by TCRdb to between 2018 and 2021). With regard to the full study: Beta-chain transcripts were consistently detected in greater numbers than alpha-chain transcripts, which likely reflected higher beta-chain transcript abundance. In the raw uncorrected reads, each unique combination of TCR and UMI appeared more than ten times on average. In non-small cell lung cancer, the study quantitatively compared TCR alpha and beta repertoires across several tumor regions, matched nontumor lung, and blood. Nonsynonymous mutation counts, determined by whole-exome sequencing of tumor tissue, were related to features of the TCR repertoire. Both alpha and beta chains were TCR-sequenced in hundreds of tumor regions, around 65 matched nontumor lung samples and more than 50 PBMC samples obtained at surgery. Study-wide conclusions, independent of this receptor: Additional single-cell paired TCR alpha and beta sequencing was considered necessary to confirm, at a functional level, the hypothesis that regional TCRs recognize regional mutations.

The time point label, read with the paper, signifies: sample taken at primary tumor resection. For TCR sequencing, whole RNA was extracted from tumor and nontumor lung tissue, or from cryopreserved PBMC samples, and no cell sorting was done. Donors were some 78 patients with early-stage, untreated non-small cell lung cancer from the lung TRACERx cohort. Only patients for whom sufficient RNA was available from at least two tumor regions were selected for TCR sequencing. Before being selected, tumor and adjacent nontumor lung specimens were reviewed by a lung pathologist. Libraries came from 5' RACE. These reads were obtained on a NextSeq 500. In the TCR library protocol, a unique molecular identifier was attached to each TCR cDNA molecule so that PCR and sequencing errors could be corrected. The authors' pipeline ran thus. TCR identification, UMI-based error correction and CDR3 extraction were all carried out with Decombinator tools. Expanded TCRs were defined as those above a frequency of 2 per 1,000, corresponding to the top 1% of the tumor frequency distribution. Renyi diversity was calculated using the R vegan package after each repertoire was subsampled 100 times to 5,000 TCRs. CDR3 similarity networks were built from amino acid triplet string-kernel similarity, with CDR3s being connected when pairwise similarity was above 0.82. TCRdb trimmed public reads at Q25 via fastp, called clones via MiXCR and kept in-frame beta chains. Entries are consolidated by CDR3 protein sequence, retaining the most common genes and DNA. In this record, the V and J calls reflect TCRdb's handling and not the investigators' own analysis. For this sample the table gives some 3,700 distinct CDR3 sequences, of which around 30% were detected only once. About 15% of the sample is held by the ten biggest clonotypes.

CDR1 LNHDA and CDR2 SQIVND are derived from the germline V gene (reference sequence). The junction carries 13 bases between V and J, which are trimmed by 3 bases and 4 bases respectively. The CDR3 numbers 15 residues from cysteine through phenylalanine. Solely the CDR3 DNA is kept, with 45 bases framed from the first base. A remark on this clonotype: Its antigen specificity is not known. Base qualities are missing; no much larger clone stands one base away.

The origin of this receptor is a male donor with early-stage non-small cell lung cancer. The sequencing here drew on normal lung tissue next to the tumor, taken at surgery. The chain joins TRBV19 to TRBJ2-1; TRBD2 is possibly the D segment (5 matching bases). The nucleotides read TGTGCCAGTAGTATTAGTAAACTAGGGTACAATGAGCAGTTCTTC. It translates as CASSISKLGYNEQFF.